This T cell receptor (beta chain) derives from a study of beta chain features in type 1 diabetes (dated by TCRdb to 2016 to 2019). With respect to the entire study: No differences in mean age, gender distribution, total cell number or subset yield were found between patients and healthy donors. Regulatory and stem cell-like memory subsets were obtained from only 8 patients and roughly 8 healthy donors, while naive and central memory subsets were obtained from all 30 or so donors. In the study, recently diagnosed type 1 diabetes patients and matched healthy donors were compared on the TCRB repertoires of their sorted circulating CD4+ T cell subsets. A total of roughly 98,000,000 sorted cells were examined across all samples, and a strong correlation was observed between cell number per subset and RNA yield. Study-level results and caveats: PCR may preferentially amplify shorter templates, but because patient and control samples were amplified and corrected together, any resulting skew would affect both groups equally. A moderate but significant shortening of TCRB CDR3 length was observed in type 1 diabetes patients in all four CD4+ subsets. Because small numbers of individuals were included in the HLA sub-analyses, any influence of HLA type on TCRB rearrangement was left unresolved. Naive, central memory and regulatory TCRB repertoires appeared more similar among patients than among healthy donors. Because cDNA rather than genomic DNA was sequenced, highly expressing activated cells could have been over-represented, although no difference in activation and CD3 levels was found between groups. Fewer insertions and more nucleotide deletions at VDJ recombination sites were observed in patients with type 1 diabetes, implying thymic rearrangement abnormalities.

This clone was counted between two and nine times. What antigen it recognizes has not been identified. No base qualities exist here, and no much larger clone lies one base off it. V and J are truncated by 11 bases and 6 bases respectively, leaving an intervening sequence of 13 bases. The CDR3 measures 12 amino acids from cysteine to phenylalanine. Only the CDR3 DNA stays, 36 bases, in frame from base 1. The CDR1 and CDR2 encoded by the germline V gene (reference sequence) are SEHNR and FQNEAQ. The entire isolated RNA was reverse transcribed using the High Capacity cDNA Reverse Transcription Kit, and thus expressed TCRB transcripts were sequenced. Deep immunoSEQ sequencing was applied to naive, central memory and regulatory T cell samples, giving an average of around 3.4 million total reads per sample. Sorted cells were lysed in RLT buffer and RNA was extracted with DNase-treated RNeasy Micro or Mini kits, depending on cell number. Each cell subset was processed separately to prevent cross-contamination, with patient and healthy donor samples processed together. The immunoSEQ multiplex PCR was used to amplify TCRB sequences from cDNA, yielding 87-bp fragments that span the CDR3 region. Sequencing of the amplicons was done on the Illumina HiSeq platform. On the authors' methods: Synthetic template baselines were used to correct PCR bias computationally, reads within Hamming distance 2 were collapsed, and singletons that could not be merged were discarded. Reads were aligned to IMGT to assign V, D and J genes, CDR3 length, and insertions or deletions at six rearrangement sites. Within each subset, clonotype counts were normalized to sorted cell number, and only after that were true diversity and Gini coefficients computed with the tcR R package. The overlap coefficient, calculated on TCRB nucleotide sequences, was used to measure repertoire sharing. Out-of-frame TCRB sequences from naive cells were analyzed to stand in for the pre-selection repertoire. Here the immuneACCESS table is served through TCRdb, limited to in-frame sequences with V and J called. Missing clones are a known gap in these copies; in checked studies unresolved V genes cover under half, and the rest lacks a known reason. The DNA was the basis for D and trimming; V, J and clone size are from that table. The sample table shows 350,000 or so clones, and about 20% are seen once. Clones ranked in the top ten supply under 0.05% of the sample.

Each donor gave one peripheral blood draw, averaging around 0.11 L, which was collected into heparinised tubes. Using a panel that included CD45RO, CCR7, CD25, CD127, CD95 and CD27, naive, central memory, regulatory and stem cell-like memory CD4+ T cells were sorted on a BD FACSAria II. Every sorted population had a purity above 95%. Right away, PBMCs were isolated by Lymphoprep density gradient centrifugation and were stained directly, with no culture step. To minimize batch effects, samples were stained and sorted in pairs, one healthy donor with one patient per experiment. The receptor chain draws on TRBV7-9 and TRBJ2-2; matching of 6 bases hints at TRBD2 as the D gene. The receptor's source is a woman younger than 30 in good health. What was sequenced was naive CD4+ T cells from blood. Taken with the paper, the label for cell subset or site translates to: true naive CD4+ T cells. The DNA sequence is given as TGTGCCCTCGGCCCGGGGGCCGGGGAGCTGTTTTTT. Translated, this is CALGPGAGELFF.